The 32 T cell receptor beta chains in this list originate from one sample, sequenced in a study of blood T cells in healthy people across ages. A sample-barcoded 5' primer and a J-beta primer mix were used in a second PCR of roughly 7 to 12 cycles. A single record per CDR3 protein comes from TCRdb applying MiXCR to the 5' RACE reads. Altogether roughly 1.4 million distinct CDR3 sequences are present, 45% to 70% being singletons, with the ten largest covering 6.5% to 8.5%. The source material was blood. The source is a man younger than 30 in good health.

V and J are TRBV5-6 and TRBJ1-1; 9 bases map to TRBD1. The CDR3 length is 16 residues. CDR1 SGHDT and CDR2 YYEEEE come from the germline V gene. The trim removed 4 bases at V and 0 bases at J, leaving 7 bases unmatched. The CDR3 region is CASSDTGGLMNTEAFF. In nucleotides, the CDR3 is TGTGCCAGCAGCGATACAGGGGGCCTTATGAACACTGAAGCTTTCTTT.

A remark on this clonotype: Sequence at one end of the junction differs from germline and may be a read error. The J gene is TRBJ2-7, the V gene TRBV28; 7 bases are a match to TRBD1. Germline-derived CDR1 and CDR2 are MDHEN and SYDVKM. CDR3 length: 14 amino acids. In DNA form, the CDR3 reads TGTACCAGCAGTTCCCGGGACAGTTCCTACGAGCAGTACTTC. The encoded protein is CTSSSRDSSYEQYF.

The V gene is TRBV18, the J gene TRBJ2-3; D perhaps matches TRBD1 (6 bases). Trimming left V 3 bases short and J 1 base short, with 11 bases between. CDR3 length: 15 residues. The V gene's germline CDR1 is KGHSH and CDR2 LQKENI. The chain's CDR3 is CASSPGRGGTDTQYF. The DNA for the CDR3 is TGTGCCAGCTCACCGGGCAGGGGCGGCACAGATACGCAGTATTTT. The whole variable domain, filled in from reference TRBV18 and TRBJ2-3, reads NAGVMQNPRHLVRRRGQEARLRCSPMKGHSHVYWYRQLPEEGLKFMVYLQKENIIDESGMPKERFSAEFPKEGPSILRIQQVVRGDSAAYFCASSPGRGGTDTQYFGPGTRLTVL.

This chain joins TRBV5-1 and TRBJ2-3; 8 nucleotides align to TRBD1. The CDR3 runs 15 residues. The ends lost 4 bases at V and 3 bases at J; junction bases unmatched: 7. Per germline, CDR1 SGHRS and CDR2 YFSETQ. The CDR3 region is CASSATGVMTDTQYF. CDR3 coding DNA: TGCGCCAGCAGCGCGACAGGGGTCATGACAGATACGCAGTATTTT. The entire variable domain, with the rest obtained from reference TRBV5-1 and TRBJ2-3, is as follows: KAGVTQTPRYLIKTRGQQVTLSCSPISGHRSVSWYQQTPGQGLQFLFEYFSETQRNKGNFPGRFSGRQFSNSRSEMNVSTLELGDSALYLCASSATGVMTDTQYFGPGTRLTVL.

J is TRBJ1-1 and V is TRBV7-2; 8 bases fit TRBD1. CDR1 and CDR2 from the germline V gene are SGHTA and FQGNSA. The CDR3 loop spans 14 amino acids. J gave up 10 bases and V 6 bases, and 13 bases lay outside the gene matches. The CDR3 bases are TGTGCCAGCAGGCCGTCCGGGACAGGCTTTGGAGCTTTCTTT. It translates to CASRPSGTGFGAFF.

This clonotype was detected only a few times. J is TRBJ2-7 and V is TRBV4-1; 10 nucleotides align to TRBD1. The J call may be wrong; the DNA end is better matched by TRBJ2-5. Germline lookup yields CDR1 MGHRA and CDR2 YSYEKL. This CDR3 comprises 19 residues. Written as DNA, the CDR3 is TGCGCCAGCAGCCGCCTTCCCGGGACAGGGGAGATGGTCATAGCGACCCAGTACTTC. Its protein is CASSRLPGTGEMVIATQYF.

J is TRBJ2-1 and V is TRBV20-1; TRBD1 matches at 9 bases. Per the germline V gene, CDR1 is DFQATT and CDR2 is SNEGSKA (reference sequence). The CDR3 is 14 residues long. V dropped 3 bases and J dropped 6; count of bases not matched to a gene: 6. CDR3 residues: CSASHRGLGNEQFF. The CDR3 DNA reads TGCAGTGCTAGCCACAGGGGGCTCGGCAATGAGCAGTTCTTC.

The rearrangement links TRBV7-9 to TRBJ2-5; 7 bases are shared with TRBD1. CDR1 SEHNR and CDR2 FQNEAQ come from the germline V gene (reference sequence). J lost 4 bases, V lost 5 bases, and 10 bases had no gene match. The CDR3 contains 15 residues. CDR3 in DNA: TGTGCCAGCAGCCTTCAACAGGGGTCGGGAGAGACCCAGTACTTC. It is translated as CASSLQQGSGETQYF.

The chain employs TRBV20-1 and TRBJ2-7; D uncertain. The CDR3 spans 16 residues. The germline CDR1 and CDR2 sequences are DFQATT and SNEGSKA (reference sequence). V was pared by 3 bases and J by 3 bases, with 21 bases between. CDR3 sequence (DNA): TGCAGTGCTAGTATGATCGGAAGGGTTGGCGGCTACGAGCAGTACTTC. Protein product: CSASMIGRVGGYEQYF.

The chain carries TRBV29-1 and TRBJ1-1, with 7 bases identical to TRBD1. The J segment lost 5 bases and the V segment lost 4 bases, leaving 4 bases of the junction unmatched. Looked up from germline, CDR1 is SQVTM and CDR2 is ANQGSEA. The CDR3 is 12 residues long. CDR3 coding DNA: TGCAGCGTTGTGACAGGGAGGACTGAAGCTTTCTTT. It translates to CSVVTGRTEAFF.

The chain recombines TRBV4-2 with TRBJ2-5, with D maybe TRBD2 (7 bases). The CDR3 is made up of 17 amino acids. The germline V gene encodes CDR1 LGHNA and CDR2 YNFKEQ. The V end was cut by 0 bases, the J end by 0 bases, with 14 bases between. Here the CDR3 reads CASSQEYGGGNQETQYF. CDR3 DNA sequence: TGTGCCAGCAGCCAAGAATATGGCGGGGGCAACCAAGAGACCCAGTACTTC.

The V gene is TRBV29-1, the J gene TRBJ2-7, with 9 bases fitting TRBD2. The germline CDR1 and CDR2 sequences are SQVTM and ANQGSEA. After removal of 6 bases from V and 6 bases from J, the junction contained 12 bases not matched to a gene. CDR3 length: 14 residues. This chain's CDR3 is CSVGGASGNREQYF. The CDR3 coding sequence is TGCAGCGTCGGGGGGGCTAGCGGGAATCGCGAGCAGTACTTC.

CDR3 residues: CASSAVLAGGDYEQYF. The DNA for the CDR3 is TGTGCCAGCAGCGCCGTTCTAGCGGGAGGCGACTACGAGCAGTACTTC. The V gene is TRBV2, the J gene TRBJ2-7, with TRBD2 identical over 11 bases. The CDR3 has 16 residues. Germline-derived CDR1 and CDR2 are SNHLY and FYNNEI. Unmatched junction bases numbered 10, after V lost 6 bases and J lost 3 bases.

The V gene is TRBV20-1, the J gene TRBJ2-7; D uncertain. CDR3 length: 14 amino acids. Germline CDR1 DFQATT, CDR2 SNEGSKA (reference sequence). Deletions cut 0 bases from V and 3 bases from J, with 12 bases between. The CDR3 DNA reads TGCAGTGCTAGAGACGAGGTCACAATCTACGAGCAGTACTTC. It translates to CSARDEVTIYEQYF.

The gene calls are TRBV12-3 or TRBV12-4 and TRBJ2-1; D unclear. The CDR3 extends over 16 amino acids. With 6 bases removed from V and 6 bases from J, the gap between germline ends came to 21 bases. CDR3 loop: CASSYHPGSTCNEQFF. The CDR3 DNA sequence: TGTGCCAGCAGCTACCACCCGGGTTCAACGTGCAATGAGCAGTTCTTC.

CDR3 protein: CASSQAGVSYNEQYF. CDR3 bases: TGCGCCAGCAGCCAGGCAGGGGTATCCTACAATGAGCAGTACTTC. The chain couples TRBV4-1 to TRBJ2-1; a weak D match, TRBD1 (6 bases). The J call may be faulty, since TRBJ2-7 better matches the DNA end. CDR3 length: 15 amino acids. Germline V gene sequence: CDR1 MGHRA, CDR2 YSYEKL.

This sequence joins TRBV2 and TRBJ2-1; D remains unclear. The length of the CDR3 is 13 residues. CDR1 SNHLY and CDR2 FYNNEI come from the germline V gene. V dropped 4 bases and J dropped 6 bases, with 10 bases sitting between them. CDR3 residues: CASSAGFINEQFF. The CDR3 nucleotides are TGTGCCAGCAGTGCTGGATTCATCAATGAGCAGTTCTTC.

J is TRBJ2-5 and V is TRBV6-5, with D perhaps TRBD1 or TRBD2 (5 bases each). The CDR3 covers 14 residues. Germline CDR1 is MNHEY and CDR2 is SVGAGI. V gave up 7 bases and J gave up 1 base, with 13 bases separating them. CDR3 in DNA: TGTGCCAGCACCGGGGCCCCTAGCCAAGAGACCCAGTACTTC. Protein product: CASTGAPSQETQYF.

This clonotype has a handful of counts. The chain recombines TRBV5-6 with TRBJ2-2; D is unclear. This CDR3 has 15 amino acids. CDR1 and CDR2 (germline): SGHDT, YYEEEE. V was shortened by 6 bases and J by 1 base, with 13 bases between the two germline ends. CDR3 bases: TGTGCCAGCAACGCCCCGAGACAGAACACCGGGGAGCTGTTTTTT. Translation: CASNAPRQNTGELFF.

This clonotype turned up a few times. The CDR3 sequence: CASSATSWDEQFF. The DNA of the CDR3 is TGTGCCAGCAGTGCGACTAGCTGGGATGAGCAGTTCTTC. J is TRBJ2-1 and V is TRBV6-5; 7 bases map to TRBD2. Per the germline V gene, CDR1 is MNHEY and CDR2 is SVGAGI. The length of the CDR3 is 13 residues. V lost 5 bases and J lost 8; bases outside the gene matches: 6.

This clonotype was observed a handful of times. The V and J genes are TRBV20-1 and TRBJ2-3, with 9 bases fitting TRBD2. Per germline, CDR1 DFQATT and CDR2 SNEGSKA (reference sequence). This CDR3 spans 16 amino acids. J gave up 4 bases and V 5 bases, and 13 bases lay outside the gene matches. The CDR3 protein is CSAVPQTSGAADTQYF. CDR3 coding DNA: TGCAGTGCTGTGCCCCAGACTAGCGGTGCGGCAGATACGCAGTATTTT.

V gene TRBV14 combines with J gene TRBJ2-4, with TRBD1 matching 11 bases. The end of the DNA aligns better with TRBJ2-7, so the J call may be wrong. Germline values: CDR1 SGHDN, CDR2 FVKESK. The CDR3 is made up of 16 amino acids. CDR3 bases: TGTGCCAGCAGCCAAGGGCTCGGGACAGGGGGCTACGAGCAGTACTTC. Its translation is CASSQGLGTGGYEQYF.

This clonotype occurred a few times. The V and J genes are TRBV18 and TRBJ2-7, with D possibly matching TRBD1 (5 bases). Trimming stripped 2 bases from V and 3 bases from J, with 11 bases between. There are 14 residues in the CDR3. Per the germline V gene, CDR1 is KGHSH and CDR2 is LQKENI. The CDR3 region has the DNA TGTGCCAGCTCACCAGGCAGGGCTGACTACGAGCAGTACTTC. Translation gives CASSPGRADYEQYF.

The rearrangement uses TRBV7-9 and TRBJ2-1, with D perhaps matching TRBD2 (5 bases). The germline V and J ends were trimmed by 1 base and 2 bases, with 21 bases remaining between them. The CDR3 has 19 amino acids. Germline V lookup: CDR1 SEHNR, CDR2 FQNEAQ (reference sequence). The CDR3 loop is CASSLVVGESHKTYNEQFF. CDR3 nucleotide sequence: TGTGCCAGCAGCTTAGTGGTGGGAGAGTCTCATAAGACCTACAATGAGCAGTTCTTC.

This chain connects TRBV12-3 or TRBV12-4 to TRBJ2-4; 7 bases fit TRBD1. Near its end, the DNA agrees better with TRBJ2-7, so the J call may be wrong. The CDR3 consists of 14 residues. CDR3: CASSGRGPSTEQYF. The CDR3 nucleotides are TGTGCCAGCAGTGGAAGGGGGCCGTCCACCGAGCAGTACTTC.

The CDR3 sequence: CSTRGSGRETQYF. The CDR3 nucleotides read TGCAGCACCCGTGGTAGCGGGAGAGAGACCCAGTACTTC. The J gene is TRBJ2-5, the V gene TRBV29-1; 9 positions match TRBD2. Germline V gives CDR1 SQVTM, CDR2 ANQGSEA. CDR3 length equals 13 residues. With V trimmed by 8 bases and J by 4 bases, 8 bases remained unmatched.

This clonotype was picked up a small number of times. The gene calls are TRBV6-5 and TRBJ1-4; D is uncertain. This CDR3 region has 13 residues. V lost 0 bases and J 8 bases, leaving 7 bases between the germline ends. CDR1 is MNHEY, CDR2 SVGAGI, per germline. The CDR3 spells CASSYSRGEKLFF. The DNA of the CDR3 is TGTGCCAGCAGTTACTCGAGAGGAGAAAAACTGTTTTTT.

The chain uses TRBV12-5 and TRBJ2-3; no definite D call. CDR1 is LGHNT and CDR2 is FRNRAP in the germline V gene. The V end lost 6 bases, the J end lost 0 bases, and 16 bases lay between the germline ends. The CDR3 extends over 16 amino acids. For the CDR3, the DNA is TGTGCTAGTGGCACCACCGTTGGCACTAGCACAGATACGCAGTATTTT. It encodes CASGTTVGTSTDTQYF.

Remarks on this clonotype: At one of its ends the junction is not consistent with the germline gene, which may arise from a read error. The CDR3 region is CSVDLDSLYDEQFF. The CDR3 region has the DNA TGCAGCGTTGATCTGGACAGTCTCTACGATGAGCAGTTCTTC. The chain carries TRBV29-1 and TRBJ2-1; D might be TRBD1 (6 bases). From germline, CDR1 is SQVTM and CDR2 ANQGSEA. This CDR3 contains 14 residues.

This clonotype was seen a few times. The chain joins TRBV4-2 to TRBJ2-4, with 11 bases identical to TRBD2. V trimming: 2 bases; J trimming: 2 bases; junction bases outside the gene matches: 2. CDR3 length: 16 amino acids. Germline assignment: CDR1 LGHNA and CDR2 YNFKEQ. CDR3 loop: CASSQTSGGTKNIQYF. In DNA form, the CDR3 reads TGTGCCAGCAGCCAAACTAGCGGGGGAACCAAAAACATTCAGTACTTC.

The chain joins TRBV4-1 to TRBJ2-7; D is unclear. Germline CDR1 reads MGHRA; CDR2 reads YSYEKL. Trimming shortened V by 0 bases and J by 7 bases, and 10 bases separated the two germline ends. This CDR3 has 13 residues. The CDR3: CASSQDLYNEQYF. In DNA form, the CDR3 reads TGCGCCAGCAGCCAAGATTTGTACAATGAGCAGTACTTC.

The chain carries TRBV6-6 and TRBJ2-2; D gene unclear. The germline V gene has CDR1 MNHNY and CDR2 SVGAGI (reference sequence). Trimming stripped 11 bases from V and 0 bases from J, with 16 bases between. The CDR3 has 15 residues. CDR3 sequence reads: CAVLLGPPNTGELFF. CDR3 DNA: TGTGCCGTGCTATTAGGACCCCCGAACACCGGGGAGCTGTTTTTT.